These 25 T cell receptor beta chains came from one sample sequenced in a study of metastatic and nonmetastatic thyroid tumors. Not a single patient had been given any form of treatment at any point before undergoing thyroid surgery. TCRdb recomputed clones from the PCR reads via MiXCR. Of some 40,000 clones listed, 16% are singletons. The sample was blood. These TCRs come from a female donor with papillary thyroid cancer or a benign thyroid nodule (not recorded which). Some clones in this sample may be carry-over from other donors' samples.

This clone was observed many times. The CDR3 sequence: CASSPFFSGHTDTQYF. For the CDR3, the DNA is TGTGCCAGCAGTCCCTTTTTTAGCGGTCACACAGATACGCAGTATTTT. This chain joins TRBV6-1 and TRBJ2-3, with D maybe TRBD2 (6 bases). The CDR3 has 16 amino acids. The V end was cut by 5 bases, the J end by 2 bases, with 17 bases between. From germline, CDR1 is MNHNS and CDR2 SASEGT.

This clone was recorded many times. This chain links TRBV20-1 with TRBJ2-1; D may be TRBD1 (6 bases). CDR1 DFQATT and CDR2 SNEGSKA come from the germline V gene (reference sequence). The CDR3 has 14 residues. V lost 6 bases and J lost 3, with 15 bases in between. Here the CDR3 reads CSAPGTLIYNEQFF. The CDR3 DNA follows: TGCAGTGCCCCCGGGACACTTATCTACAATGAGCAGTTCTTC.

This clone is medium-sized (0.01 to 0.1%). Other DNA sequences of this sample code for an identical CDR3. The chain employs TRBV12-3 or TRBV12-4 and TRBJ2-7; a weak D match, TRBD1 (6 bases). This CDR3 spans 13 amino acids. Trimming removed 2 bases at V and 6 bases at J, with 11 bases between. This CDR3 reads CASSLNRAGEQYF. In DNA form, the CDR3 reads TGTGCCAGCAGTTTAAACAGGGCGGGCGAGCAGTACTTC.

This clone was found many times. This chain's CDR3 is CASSDGGGYGANVLTF. CDR3 in DNA: TGCGCCAGCAGCGACGGCGGGGGCTATGGGGCCAACGTCCTGACTTTC. V is TRBV5-1 and J is TRBJ2-6; a possible D gene is TRBD2 (7 bases). Germline values: CDR1 SGHRS, CDR2 YFSETQ. The CDR3 contains 16 residues. Trimming removed 4 bases at V and 3 bases at J, with 14 bases between. The full variable domain, its missing parts supplied by reference TRBV5-1 and TRBJ2-6, is KAGVTQTPRYLIKTRGQQVTLSCSPISGHRSVSWYQQTPGQGLQFLFEYFSETQRNKGNFPGRFSGRQFSNSRSEMNVSTLELGDSALYLCASSDGGGYGANVLTFGAGSRLTVL.

This clone was recorded at least ten times. This sequence joins TRBV27 and TRBJ2-2, with D uncertain. The CDR3 runs to 15 residues. Germline values: CDR1 MNHEY, CDR2 SMNVEV (reference sequence). With 7 bases removed from V and 2 bases from J, the gap between germline ends came to 14 bases. DNA for the CDR3: TGTGCCAGCATCTCTGGTACAGTAAACACCGGGGAGCTGTTTTTT. Translating gives CASISGTVNTGELFF.

Many counts were recorded for this clone. This chain connects TRBV18 to TRBJ2-2; D is unclear. V was pared by 6 bases and J by 6 bases, with 11 bases between. The CDR3 is made up of 13 amino acids. From germline, CDR1 is KGHSH and CDR2 LQKENI. The DNA for the CDR3 is TGTGCCAGCTCCCCAGAGGAGCCCGGGGAGCTGTTTTTT. It specifies CASSPEEPGELFF.

In this sample, this clone turned up many times. The chain carries TRBV7-2 and TRBJ2-7; TRBD1 matches 8 bases. Germline assignment: CDR1 SGHTA and CDR2 FQGNSA. The CDR3 covers 14 residues. With 5 bases clipped from V and 0 bases from J, the junction kept 3 bases outside the gene matches. CDR3 coding DNA: TGTGCCAGCAGCCCGGGACAGGACTCCTACGAGCAGTACTTC. Its translation is CASSPGQDSYEQYF. Full variable domain (remainder filled in from reference TRBV7-2 and TRBJ2-7): GAGVSQSPSNKVTEKGKDVELRCDPISGHTALYWYRQSLGQGLEFLIYFQGNSAPDKSGLPSDRFSAERTGGSVSTLTIQRTQQEDSAVYLCASSPGQDSYEQYFGPGTRLTVT.

This clone occurred many times. The V call is TRBV4-1, the J call TRBJ2-7; no firm D call. The V and J ends lost 1 base and 2 bases respectively, with 12 bases between them. CDR3 length: 15 residues. Germline CDR1 and CDR2: MGHRA and YSYEKL. DNA for the CDR3: TGCGCCAGCAGCCAAGCGCGCCTGACCACCTACGAGCAGTACTTC. Translation gives CASSQARLTTYEQYF.

In the case of this clone: Possible read error: a much larger clone is one base away. CDR3 protein: CASSPWTGSNEKLFF. The DNA of the CDR3 is TGTGCCAGCAGCCCTTGGACGGGAAGTAATGAAAAACTGTTTTTT. This chain uses TRBV7-8 with TRBJ1-4; no firm D call. V lost 5 bases to trimming and J lost 4 bases, with 14 bases between them. The CDR3 is made up of 15 amino acids. Germline CDR1 reads SGHVS; CDR2 reads FQNEAQ.

This clone was counted a few times. This clone may be a read error of a much larger clone one base away. J is TRBJ2-5 and V is TRBV6-2 or TRBV6-3, with 16 bases aligning to TRBD2. Per the germline V gene, CDR1 is MNHEY and CDR2 is SVGEGT. This CDR3 region has 16 residues. V shed 8 bases and J 8 bases; nucleotides not matched to a gene: 11. The CDR3 protein is CASHRGLAGGSNTQYF. The CDR3, as DNA: TGTGCCAGCCACAGGGGACTAGCGGGAGGGAGCAATACCCAGTACTTC.

The chain links TRBV7-3 to TRBJ2-3; a weak D match, TRBD2 (5 bases). This CDR3 spans 15 amino acids. Germline lookup yields CDR1 SGHTA and CDR2 FQGTGA. V lost 2 bases, J lost 0 bases, and 9 bases lay in between. CDR3 sequence (DNA): TGTGCCAGCAGCTTAGGTAGCGTTAGCACAGATACGCAGTATTTT. Amino acid sequence: CASSLGSVSTDTQYF.

The rearrangement links TRBV7-2 to TRBJ2-7, with unresolved D. Per germline, CDR1 SGHTA and CDR2 FQGNSA. V lost 6 bases to trimming and J lost 0 bases, with 12 bases between them. The CDR3 totals 14 residues. CDR3 sequence: CASRRPMDSYEQYF. The CDR3 nucleotides read TGTGCCAGCAGGAGGCCTATGGACTCCTACGAGCAGTACTTC.

The sample holds many counts of this clone. The chain recombines TRBV28 with TRBJ2-7, with 8 bases that match TRBD1. CDR1 and CDR2 from the germline V gene are MDHEN and SYDVKM. The CDR3 length is 17 residues. After removal of 3 bases from V and 4 bases from J, the junction contained 14 bases not matched to a gene. The CDR3 here is CASSFPRQGTREYEQYF. The CDR3 coding sequence is TGTGCCAGCAGTTTTCCTCGACAGGGGACGCGGGAATACGAGCAGTACTTC.

This clone was observed at least ten times. V is TRBV9 and J is TRBJ2-3; 7 bases line up with TRBD2. This CDR3 has 15 amino acids. Germline loops: CDR1 SGDLS, CDR2 YYNGEE. The junction had 5 bases not matched to a gene; V was cut back by 4 bases and J by 0 bases. The CDR3 sequence: CASSPSGTSTDTQYF. Here the CDR3 DNA reads TGTGCCAGCAGCCCGAGCGGGACCAGCACAGATACGCAGTATTTT.

This clone was detected ten times or more. The rearrangement joins TRBV2 to TRBJ2-1; TRBD2 agrees at 7 bases. This CDR3 has 14 amino acids. V dropped 6 bases and J dropped 4; count of bases not matched to a gene: 6. CDR1 is SNHLY, CDR2 FYNNEI, per germline. The CDR3 nucleotides are TGTGCCAGCAGCGTCGGGAGGTCATACAATGAGCAGTTCTTC. This sequence encodes CASSVGRSYNEQFF.

Notes on this clone: This may be a read error, as it is one base from a much larger clone. Other nucleotide sequences from this sample produce the same CDR3. This chain connects TRBV7-9 to TRBJ2-3, with unresolved D. This CDR3 comprises 13 residues. Germline-derived CDR1 and CDR2 are SEHNR and FQNEAQ (reference sequence). CDR3 DNA sequence: TGTGCCAGCAGCTTATTCCCTCCAGATACACAGTATTTT. Its protein product is CASSLFPPDTQYF.

In regard to this clone: Germline is not matched at one junction end, which may reflect a read error. The rearrangement links TRBV7-9 to TRBJ2-2; TRBD1 or TRBD2 may be the D gene (5 bases each). Germline-derived CDR1 and CDR2 are SEHNR and FQNEAQ (reference sequence). The CDR3 runs to 14 residues. CDR3 residues: CANSFAGSTVELFF. The CDR3 nucleotides read TGTGCCAACAGCTTCGCAGGGAGCACCGTGGAGCTGTTTTTT.

For this clone: At one end the junction does not follow the germline gene, possibly because of a read error. The rearrangement joins TRBV18 to TRBJ2-2; D gene uncertain. The CDR3 is 16 amino acids. Germline V CDR1 and CDR2: KGHSH, LQKENI. The CDR3 coding sequence is TGTGTCAGCTCACCCCCAGGTACGGCTGTCACCGGGGAGCTGTTTTTT. Its translation is CVSSPPGTAVTGELFF.

At least ten counts were recorded for this clone. The same CDR3 can be traced to other DNA sequences in this sample. The chain has TRBV19 and TRBJ2-7; the D gene could be TRBD1 or TRBD2 (5 bases each). V lost 5 bases, J lost 2 bases, and 16 bases lay in between. The CDR3 runs 15 residues. CDR1 and CDR2 from the germline V gene are LNHDA and SQIVND (reference sequence). The CDR3 here is CASSSRGRSPYEQYF. CDR3 sequence (DNA): TGTGCCAGTAGTTCCCGGGGCCGTAGCCCCTACGAGCAGTACTTC.

This clone was picked up many times. The chain carries TRBV20-1 and TRBJ2-7; D gene uncertain. V was pared by 0 bases and J by 5 bases, with 17 bases between. CDR1 and CDR2 (germline): DFQATT, SNEGSKA (reference sequence). This CDR3 spans 15 amino acids. The CDR3, as DNA: TGCAGTGCTAGAGATTACGCCCCCTTGCAGGACGAGCAGTACTTC. Protein sequence: CSARDYAPLQDEQYF.

At least ten counts were recorded for this clone. This CDR3 reads CASKVSSVGNEQFF. The CDR3 DNA is TGTGCCAGCAAAGTGAGTAGCGTGGGCAATGAGCAGTTCTTC. The genes are TRBV2 and TRBJ2-1; tentative D call: TRBD2 (5 bases). The V gene lost 7 bases and the J gene lost 6 bases, with 16 bases spanning the gap. The CDR3 extends over 14 amino acids. Germline V gene lookup returns CDR1 SNHLY and CDR2 FYNNEI. The variable domain in full, completed from reference TRBV2 and TRBJ2-1, reads EPEVTQTPSHQVTQMGQEVILRCVPISNHLYFYWYRQILGQKVEFLVSFYNNEISEKSEIFDDQFSVERPDGSNFTLKIRSTKLEDSAMYFCASKVSSVGNEQFFGPGTRLTVL.

This chain uses TRBV24-1 with TRBJ1-2; a weak D match, TRBD1 (6 bases). Germline CDR1 KGHDR, CDR2 SFDVKD. The CDR3 is 17 residues long. The V gene lost 1 base and the J gene lost 3 bases, with 17 bases spanning the gap. The CDR3 coding sequence is TGTGCCACCAGTGATTTTAATGCTCTAGGGGGAGACTATGGCTACACCTTC. Its protein product is CATSDFNALGGDYGYTF.

The chain has TRBV30 and TRBJ2-2; D may match TRBD1 or TRBD2 (5 bases each). V dropped 0 bases and J dropped 7 bases, with 15 bases sitting between them. Germline lookup yields CDR1 GTSNPN and CDR2 SVGIG (reference sequence). The CDR3 covers 15 residues. The chain's CDR3 is CAWSVRGGIVGELFF. CDR3 coding DNA: TGTGCCTGGAGTGTGAGGGGCGGAATTGTCGGGGAGCTGTTTTTT.

In this sample, this clone turned up many times. The same CDR3 is also encoded by other DNA sequences in this sample. The rearrangement uses TRBV24-1 and TRBJ1-5, with 8 positions matching TRBD1. Germline values: CDR1 KGHDR, CDR2 SFDVKD. V gave up 2 bases and J gave up 6 bases; unmatched junction bases: 8. This CDR3 has 16 residues. The CDR3 loop is CATSDSLRGQSQPQHF. The DNA for the CDR3 is TGTGCCACCAGTGATTCCCTCAGGGGGCAATCTCAGCCCCAGCATTTT.

A word on this clone: The junction departs from the called germline gene at one end, perhaps through a read error. The chain recombines TRBV4-2 with TRBJ2-3; the match to TRBD2 covers 10 bases. The CDR3 is 17 residues long. Germline values: CDR1 LGHNA, CDR2 YNFKEQ. The CDR3 loop is CVSSPGTSGVPTDTQYF. The CDR3 DNA is TGTGTCAGCAGTCCGGGCACTAGCGGGGTCCCCACAGATACGCAGTATTTT.